These 10 T cell receptor beta chains originate from one sample sequenced in a study of regulatory T cells in long-lasting Graves disease. Construction of the TCR beta libraries employed iRepertoire HTBI primers in conjunction with Arm-PCR of CDR3 regions. TCRdb itself ran the multiplex PCR reads through MiXCR, one entry per CDR3 protein. The table has roughly 400,000 distinct CDR3 sequences, less than 25% seen once. Time point given: persistent/refractory GD, antithyroid drugs over 5 years with positive TRAb. The TCR library used RNA extracted from PBMCs. Source: peripheral blood mononuclear cells (PBMCs), taken when the disease was refractory, from a patient treated with antithyroid drugs. Receptors were obtained from a female donor with Graves disease.

The chain recombines TRBV7-2 with TRBJ1-5; TRBD1 is a possible D gene (6 bases). CDR3 length: 16 amino acids. The germline V gene has CDR1 SGHTA and CDR2 FQGNSA. V dropped 4 bases and J dropped 0 bases, with 13 bases sitting between them. The CDR3 loop reads CASSSQGSNSNQPQHF. CDR3 DNA: TGTGCCAGCAGCTCCCAGGGGAGTAATAGCAATCAGCCCCAGCATTTT. The entire variable domain, with the rest obtained from reference TRBV7-2 and TRBJ1-5, is as follows: GAGVSQSPSNKVTEKGKDVELRCDPISGHTALYWYRQSLGQGLEFLIYFQGNSAPDKSGLPSDRFSAERTGGSVSTLTIQRTQQEDSAVYLCASSSQGSNSNQPQHFGDGTRLSIL.

This clonotype was counted between two and nine times. This rearrangement joins TRBV12-3 or TRBV12-4 to TRBJ1-3; D is unclear. The CDR3 is made up of 12 amino acids. The V and J ends lost 6 bases and 4 bases respectively, with 7 bases between them. The CDR3 bases are TGTGCCAGCAGCCCTACAGGAAACACCATATATTTT. As protein: CASSPTGNTIYF.

This clonotype was counted only a few times. The chain joins TRBV13 to TRBJ1-2, with a tentative D call TRBD1 (5 bases). Trimming pared 4 bases from V and 4 bases from J, leaving 13 bases between. Germline V gene data show CDR1 as PRHDT and CDR2 as FYEKMQ (reference sequence). This CDR3 spans 14 amino acids. CDR3 nucleotides: TGTGCCAGCAGCTGGAGGGGCTCCCTCTATGGCTACACCTTC. This encodes CASSWRGSLYGYTF.

This clonotype has just a few counts. The gene calls are TRBV5-6 and TRBJ2-1; D might be TRBD2 (6 bases). V dropped 2 bases and J dropped 0 bases, with 15 bases sitting between them. The CDR3 covers 17 residues. CDR1 and CDR2 (germline): SGHDT, YYEEEE. Written as DNA, the CDR3 is TGTGCCAGCAGCTTAATTAGTAGCGGAAGCTCCTACAATGAGCAGTTCTTC. Protein product: CASSLISSGSSYNEQFF.

The chain couples TRBV6-5 to TRBJ1-4; 7 nucleotides match TRBD1. The V gene's germline CDR1 is MNHEY and CDR2 SVGAGI. V shed 8 bases, J shed 6 bases, and the junction held 9 bases outside the gene matches. This CDR3 comprises 14 residues. Here the CDR3 DNA reads TGTGCCAGCGGTTGGGGGACAGAGTATGAAAAACTGTTTTTT. This encodes CASGWGTEYEKLFF.

The chain combines TRBV7-9 with TRBJ2-7, with 13 bases fitting TRBD2. Trimming removed 4 bases from V and 4 bases from J; junction bases left unmatched: 7. Germline assignment: CDR1 SEHNR and CDR2 FQNEAQ (reference sequence). The CDR3 has 16 residues. The CDR3 sequence: CASSSSRTSGSYEQYF. The CDR3 bases are TGTGCCAGCAGCTCGTCAAGGACTAGCGGGAGTTACGAGCAGTACTTC.

Ten or more counts support this clonotype. The gene calls are TRBV12-3 or TRBV12-4 and TRBJ2-7; D is perhaps TRBD2 (5 bases). The germline V and J ends were trimmed by 8 bases and 7 bases, with 12 bases remaining between them. There are 11 residues in the CDR3. In nucleotides, the CDR3 is TGTGCCAGCGCTAGTGGACTGGAGCAGTACTTC. Its translation: CASASGLEQYF.

This clonotype was seen many times. The chain uses TRBV12-3 or TRBV12-4 and TRBJ1-6; 9 bases map to TRBD1. The CDR3 runs 13 residues. V dropped 6 bases and J dropped 13; count of bases not matched to a gene: 7. The CDR3, as DNA: TGTGCCAGCAGCCGGGACAGGGAAGTCCCCCTCCACTTT. Translated: CASSRDREVPLHF.

This clonotype was observed many times. This chain uses TRBV5-1 with TRBJ2-6, with unresolved D. The germline V gene has CDR1 SGHRS and CDR2 YFSETQ. Trimming pared 6 bases from V and 5 bases from J, leaving 21 bases between. CDR3 length equals 17 residues. The CDR3 DNA reads TGCGCCAGCACCCCTACGGACCAAGCTCTTAGGGCCAACGTCCTGACTTTC. The encoded protein is CASTPTDQALRANVLTF.

Many counts were recorded for this clonotype. This chain joins TRBV2 and TRBJ1-5, with D possibly TRBD1 on 5 matching bases. The ends were cut back, 8 bases at V and 0 bases at J, with 17 bases in the middle. Germline-derived CDR1 and CDR2 are SNHLY and FYNNEI. There are 16 residues in the CDR3. CDR3 nucleotides: TGTGCCAGCGGCCGGTTGGACATATCTAGCAATCAGCCCCAGCATTTT. Amino acid sequence: CASGRLDISSNQPQHF.